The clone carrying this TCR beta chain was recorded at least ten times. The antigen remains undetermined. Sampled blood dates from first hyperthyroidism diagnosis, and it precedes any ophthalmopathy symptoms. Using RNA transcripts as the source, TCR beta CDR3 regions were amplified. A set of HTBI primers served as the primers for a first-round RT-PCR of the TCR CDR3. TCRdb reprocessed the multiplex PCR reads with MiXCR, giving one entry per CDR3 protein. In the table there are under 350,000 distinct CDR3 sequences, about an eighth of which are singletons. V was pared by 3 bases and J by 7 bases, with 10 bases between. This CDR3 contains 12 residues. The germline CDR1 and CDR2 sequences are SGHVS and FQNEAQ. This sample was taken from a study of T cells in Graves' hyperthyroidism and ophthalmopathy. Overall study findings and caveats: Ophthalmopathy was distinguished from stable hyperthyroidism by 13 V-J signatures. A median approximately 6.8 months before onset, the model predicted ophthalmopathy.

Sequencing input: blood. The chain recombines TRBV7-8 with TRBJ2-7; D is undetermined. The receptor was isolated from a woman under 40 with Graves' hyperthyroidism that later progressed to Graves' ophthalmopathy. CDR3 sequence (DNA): TGTGCCAGCAGCTTCCCGGTTGAGGAGCAGTACTTC. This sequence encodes CASSFPVEEQYF.